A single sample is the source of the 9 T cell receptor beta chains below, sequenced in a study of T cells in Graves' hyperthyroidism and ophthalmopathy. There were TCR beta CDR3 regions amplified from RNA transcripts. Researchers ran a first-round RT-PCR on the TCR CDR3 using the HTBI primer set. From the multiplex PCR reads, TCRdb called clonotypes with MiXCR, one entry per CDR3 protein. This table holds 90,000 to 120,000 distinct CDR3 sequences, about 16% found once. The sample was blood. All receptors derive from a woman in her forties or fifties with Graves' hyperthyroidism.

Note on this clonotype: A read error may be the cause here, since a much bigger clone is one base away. The CDR3 coding sequence is TGCGCCAGCAGTGAGTCTGAGGGAAACACAGATACGCGGTATTTT. Translation gives CASSESEGNTDTRYF. The chain links TRBV10-1 to TRBJ2-3; D is perhaps TRBD2 (5 bases). The CDR3 covers 15 residues. Germline V gene lookup returns CDR1 WNHNN and CDR2 SYGVQD (reference sequence).

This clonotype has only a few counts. The CDR3 reads CASSHTDRNSNQPQHF. Written as DNA, the CDR3 is TGTGCCAGCAGCCACACCGACAGGAATAGCAATCAGCCCCAGCATTTT. This chain connects TRBV4-2 to TRBJ1-5; D may be TRBD1 (6 bases). Trimming stripped 3 bases from V and 0 bases from J, with 12 bases between. The CDR3 totals 16 residues. Germline values: CDR1 LGHNA, CDR2 YNFKEQ.

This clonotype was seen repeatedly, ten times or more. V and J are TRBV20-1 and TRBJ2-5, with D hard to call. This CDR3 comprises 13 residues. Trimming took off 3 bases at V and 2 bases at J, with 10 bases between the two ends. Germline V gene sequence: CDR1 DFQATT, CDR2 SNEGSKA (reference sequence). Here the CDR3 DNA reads TGCAGTGCTAGGAAACCAATACAAGAGACCCAGTACTTC. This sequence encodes CSARKPIQETQYF.

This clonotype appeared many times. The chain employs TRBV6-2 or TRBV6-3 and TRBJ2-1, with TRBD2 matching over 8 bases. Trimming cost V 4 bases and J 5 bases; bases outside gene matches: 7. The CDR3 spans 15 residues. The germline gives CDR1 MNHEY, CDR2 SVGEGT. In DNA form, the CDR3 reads TGTGCCAGCAGTTCCCTGGGACTAGGGGACAATGAGCAGTTCTTC. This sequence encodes CASSSLGLGDNEQFF.

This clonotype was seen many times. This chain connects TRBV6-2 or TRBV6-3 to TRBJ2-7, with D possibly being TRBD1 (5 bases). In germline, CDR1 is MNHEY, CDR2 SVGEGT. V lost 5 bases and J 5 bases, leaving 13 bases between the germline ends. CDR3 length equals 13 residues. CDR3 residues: CASSGARDNEQYF. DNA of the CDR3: TGTGCCAGCAGTGGTGCCAGGGATAACGAGCAGTACTTC.

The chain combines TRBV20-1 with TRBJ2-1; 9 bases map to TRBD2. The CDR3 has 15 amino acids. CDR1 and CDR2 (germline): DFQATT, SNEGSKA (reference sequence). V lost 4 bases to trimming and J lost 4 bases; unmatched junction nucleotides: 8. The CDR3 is CSATSASGGYNEQFF. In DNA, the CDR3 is TGCAGTGCTACCTCTGCGAGCGGGGGGTACAATGAGCAGTTCTTC.

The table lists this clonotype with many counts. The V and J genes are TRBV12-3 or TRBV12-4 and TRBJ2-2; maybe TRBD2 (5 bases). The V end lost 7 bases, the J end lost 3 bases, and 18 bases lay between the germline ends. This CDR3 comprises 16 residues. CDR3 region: CASTFLDRGYTGELFF. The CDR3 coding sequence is TGTGCCAGCACCTTCCTGGACCGGGGATACACCGGGGAGCTGTTTTTT.

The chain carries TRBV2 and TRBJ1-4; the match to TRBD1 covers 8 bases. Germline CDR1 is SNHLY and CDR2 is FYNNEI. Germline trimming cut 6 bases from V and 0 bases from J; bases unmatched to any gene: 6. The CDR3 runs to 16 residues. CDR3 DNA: TGTGCCAGCAGAGGGACAGGATATGCAACTAATGAAAAACTGTTTTTT. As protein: CASRGTGYATNEKLFF.

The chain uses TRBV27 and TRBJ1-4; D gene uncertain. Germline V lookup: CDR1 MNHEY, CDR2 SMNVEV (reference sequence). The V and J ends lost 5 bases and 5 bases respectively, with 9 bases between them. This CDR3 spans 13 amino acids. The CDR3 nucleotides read TGTGCCAGCAGTAACGGATACAATGAAAAACTGTTTTTT. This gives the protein CASSNGYNEKLFF.